The rows below give T cell receptor beta chains drawn from one sample of a study of blood T cell repertoires in COVID-19. Repertoires were generated with immunoSEQ multiplex PCR, while TCRdb's copy carries only in-frame clones and drops some. The sample shows nearly 300,000 clones, around 92% of them seen only once. Material: PBMCs or T cells enriched from blood (not recorded which). These receptors originate from a woman aged 45 to 65 who had been exposed to COVID-19. Each CDR3 is given with its conserved first and last residue. The order of the fields is clone size, D gene, V gene, J gene, CDR3 DNA, CDR3 protein. D genes are given only for firm matches. Size is stated for part of the rows, as once, few or many counts, or as a class when the clone is expanded.

NA	TRBD1	TRBV3-1/TRBV3-2	TRBJ2-7	TGTGCCAGCAGCCTGGTGAGGACAGGGGATATGGGCGAGCAGTACTTC	CASSLVRTGDMGEQYF
NA	TRBD1	TRBV19	TRBJ1-1	TGTGCCAGTACGCAGGGGGCTATGAACACTGAAGCTTTCTTT	CASTQGAMNTEAFF
NA	NA	TRBV5-1	TRBJ2-1	TGCGCCAGCAGCTTGGGGACAGCCAATGAGCAGTTCTTC	CASSLGTANEQFF
NA	NA	TRBV3-1/TRBV3-2	TRBJ2-1	TGTGCCAGCAGCCAAGGGGGGCCTATTCGCAGTGAGCAGTTCTTC	CASSQGGPIRSEQFF
NA	NA	TRBV23-1	TRBJ2-7	TGCGCCAGCAGTCAAGGCGGTACCTACGAGCAGTACTTC	CASSQGGTYEQYF
NA	NA	TRBV7-2	TRBJ2-7	TGTGCCAGCAGCTATACTAGCCCTGGCGAGCAGTACTTC	CASSYTSPGEQYF
NA	NA	TRBV18	TRBJ2-1	TGTGCCAGCTCTCAGGACAGAAGCTCCTACAATGAGCAGTTCTTC	CASSQDRSSYNEQFF
NA	TRBD2	TRBV11-2	TRBJ2-1	TGTGCCAGCAGCCCGGGACTAGCGGGGGGGGTTGAGCAGTTCTTC	CASSPGLAGGVEQFF
NA	TRBD1	TRBV18	TRBJ1-1	TGTGCCAGCTCACCTGCGGGGACAGGGATGAACACTGAAGCTTTCTTT	CASSPAGTGMNTEAFF
NA	NA	TRBV19	TRBJ1-5	TGTGCCAGTAGTTTGGGGCGTGAGAGCAATCAGCCCCAGCATTTT	CASSLGRESNQPQHF
NA	TRBD1	TRBV9	TRBJ2-7	TGTGCCAGCAGCACAGGGGGGGAGCAGTACTTC	CASSTGGEQYF
NA	NA	TRBV30	TRBJ2-3	TGTGCCTGGAGTGCTAAGAATACGCAGTATTTT	CAWSAKNTQYF
NA	NA	TRBV7-9	TRBJ2-3	TGTGCCCCCACAGGTGGCACAGATACGCAGTATTTT	CAPTGGTDTQYF
NA	NA	TRBV4-1	TRBJ1-1	TGCGCCAGCAGCCAAGATAGAGGGTTTGATGAAGCTTTCTTT	CASSQDRGFDEAFF
NA	NA	TRBV7-2	TRBJ1-3	TGTGCCAGCAGCTCCAAGTCCTGGACATCTTACTTCTCTGGAAACACCATATATTTT	CASSSKSWTSYFSGNTIYF
NA	TRBD2	TRBV2	TRBJ2-5	TGTGCCAGCACACTAGCGGGGATCCAAGAGACCCAGTACTTC	CASTLAGIQETQYF
NA	NA	TRBV7-9	TRBJ2-7	TGTGCCAGCAGCTTAGGGGGGCCTCCCCACGAGGAGCAGTACTTC	CASSLGGPPHEEQYF
NA	TRBD1	TRBV7-2	TRBJ2-7	TGTGCCAGCAGCTTAATGGGACAGGGCTACGAGCAGTACTTC	CASSLMGQGYEQYF
few	TRBD2	TRBV5-1	TRBJ2-1	TGCGCCAGCAGCCCTAGCGGGGGCTCCTACAATGAGCAGTTCTTC	CASSPSGGSYNEQFF
NA	NA	TRBV15	TRBJ2-5	TGTGCCACCGGCCCGGGTGTAGAGACCCAGTACTTC	CATGPGVETQYF
once	NA	TRBV15	TRBJ2-1	TGTGCCACCAGCAGAGCGGTTAATGAGCAGTTCTTC	CATSRAVNEQFF
NA	NA	TRBV5-1	TRBJ1-1	TGCGCCAGCGGGTCGGGACAGAACACTGAAGCTTTCTTT	CASGSGQNTEAFF
NA	NA	TRBV19	TRBJ2-1	TGTGCCAGTAGTATATCAACAGCCAACTCCTACAATGAGCAGTTCTTC	CASSISTANSYNEQFF
NA	NA	TRBV19	TRBJ1-1	TGTGCCAGTAGTATGGGCCTAACTGAAGCTTTCTTT	CASSMGLTEAFF
NA	NA	TRBV5-1	TRBJ2-2	TGCGCCAGCAGCTCTGGACAGACGAACACCGGGGAGCTGTTTTTT	CASSSGQTNTGELFF
NA	NA	TRBV19	TRBJ1-3	TGTGCCAGTAGTATCAGAGGGATCGGAAACACCATATATTTT	CASSIRGIGNTIYF
NA	NA	TRBV19	TRBJ2-5	TGTGCCAGTAGTATGGCATTGGAGACCCAGTACTTC	CASSMALETQYF
NA	TRBD2	TRBV19	TRBJ2-1	TGTGCCAGTAGTACCGGGACTAGTAATGAGCAGTTCTTC	CASSTGTSNEQFF
NA	NA	TRBV3-1/TRBV3-2	TRBJ1-1	TGTGCCAGCAGCCAAAGACTCACAGGGCAAATGAACACTGAAGCTTTCTTT	CASSQRLTGQMNTEAFF
NA	TRBD1	TRBV7-2	TRBJ1-5	TGTGCCAGCAGCTTACAGGGGGCGTCTCAGCCCCAGCATTTT	CASSLQGASQPQHF
NA	NA	TRBV6-1	TRBJ2-1	TGTGCCAGCAGTGAAGTCCAGGGAATTACGGACAATGAGCAGTTCTTC	CASSEVQGITDNEQFF
NA	NA	TRBV2	TRBJ1-3	TGTGCCAGCAGTCGGGACTCGAGCTCTGGAAACACCATATATTTT	CASSRDSSSGNTIYF